Listed below are T cell receptor beta chains from one sample, sequenced in a study of cytomegalovirus exposure and HLA in healthy donors. Measured with immunoSEQ multiplex PCR; TCRdb has only the in-frame clones, and not every one. The repertoire holds around 130,000 clones, with roughly 88% as singletons. The sequencing input was PBMCs. These receptor sequences come from a woman in her forties in good health and CMV-seronegative. Each CDR3 is given with its conserved first and last residue. A D gene is named only where the DNA matches it firmly. The size of a clone is reported for some rows only, either as once, few or many, or as a class for expanded clones.

cdr3_length	v_call	j_call	clone_size	d_call	cdr3_aa	cdr3_nt
15	TRBV7-9	TRBJ1-3	.	.	CASSPSGSSGNTIYF	TGTGCCAGCAGCCCAAGCGGGAGCTCTGGAAACACCATATATTTT
11	TRBV30	TRBJ1-1	.	TRBD1	CALDRDTEAFF	TGTGCCTTGGACAGGGATACTGAAGCTTTCTTT
15	TRBV28	TRBJ1-1	.	.	CASSLGGAINTEAFF	TGTGCCAGCAGTTTAGGAGGGGCGATAAACACTGAAGCTTTCTTT
13	TRBV11-3	TRBJ1-2	.	.	CASSLDGQAGYTF	TGTGCCAGCAGCTTAGATGGGCAGGCTGGCTACACCTTC
16	TRBV7-3	TRBJ2-6	.	TRBD1	CASSLTTGAGANVLTF	TGTGCCAGCAGCTTAACTACAGGGGCTGGGGCCAACGTCCTGACTTTC
18	TRBV5-1	TRBJ2-7	.	TRBD1	CASSTDRSGTGSSYEQYF	TGCGCCAGCAGTACGGACAGGTCGGGAACGGGTTCCTCCTACGAGCAGTACTTC
13	TRBV29-1	TRBJ2-6	once	.	CSVEEVGANVLTF	TGCAGCGTTGAGGAGGTTGGGGCCAACGTCCTGACTTTC
12	TRBV18	TRBJ2-7	.	TRBD1	CASSFTGDEQYF	TGCGCCAGCTCATTCACAGGGGACGAGCAGTACTTC
13	TRBV11-2	TRBJ1-1	.	.	CASSPEAGGRAFF	TGTGCCAGCAGCCCCGAGGCCGGGGGGAGAGCTTTCTTT
14	TRBV6-6	TRBJ2-3	.	.	CASSYGQAGDTQYF	TGTGCCAGCAGTTACGGGCAGGCGGGAGATACGCAGTATTTT
13	TRBV5-1	TRBJ1-2	.	.	CASSGQGSYGYTF	TGCGCCAGCAGCGGCCAGGGATCCTATGGCTACACCTTC
14	TRBV5-6	TRBJ2-4	.	.	CASSLQGEENIQYF	TGTGCCAGCAGCTTGCAGGGGGAGGAAAACATTCAGTACTTC
18	TRBV14	TRBJ2-1	.	TRBD2	CASSRPGLASSIRNEQFF	TGTGCCAGCAGCCGACCGGGACTAGCGAGTTCTATAAGGAATGAGCAGTTCTTC
15	TRBV6-5	TRBJ2-3	.	TRBD2	CASRLLAGGTDTQYF	TGTGCCAGCAGATTACTAGCGGGAGGCACAGATACGCAGTATTTT
15	TRBV21-1	TRBJ2-7	.	.	CASSSRNRVSYEQYF	TGTGCCAGCAGCTCTCGTAACAGGGTTAGCTACGAGCAGTACTTC
18	TRBV4-1	TRBJ1-2	.	.	CASSRRTIAEAGNYGYTF	TGCGCCAGCAGCCGACGAACTATCGCCGAGGCGGGTAACTATGGCTACACCTTC
16	TRBV9	TRBJ2-3	.	TRBD2	CASSGGLAGAVDTQYF	TGTGCCAGCAGCGGGGGACTAGCGGGAGCGGTAGATACGCAGTATTTT